This T cell receptor beta chain was sequenced for a study of OX40 agonist ivuxolimab in advanced cancers. Study as a whole: Ivuxolimab, which patients received intravenously every 2 weeks, was dosed at 0.01 to 10 mg/kg. Partial responses were recorded for three patients, including one with hepatocellular carcinoma and two with cutaneous melanoma. Study observations and caveats: Antigen specificity of clonally expanded peripheral T cells was not established. In general, CD8+ T cells held more expanded clones than CD4+ did, on average.

The CDR3 covers 14 residues. CDR1 is SGDLS and CDR2 is YYNGEE in the germline V gene. V lost 3 bases to trimming and J lost 8 bases; unmatched junction nucleotides: 8. Details on this clone: Its matching antigen is unknown.

TCRdb's copy holds only in-frame clones and misses some; the assay was immunoSEQ multiplex PCR. This sample carries about 18,000 clones, 80% to 85% of them seen once, and the ten largest clones take 40% to 50%. The receptor comes from an adult with an advanced solid tumor such as melanoma, head and neck, liver or kidney cancer. Sample: CD4+ or CD8+ T cells sorted from blood, taken in a trial of the OX40 agonist ivuxolimab. The chain recombines TRBV9 with TRBJ1-1; 9 positions agree with TRBD1. The CDR3 DNA sequence: TGTGCCAGCAGCGGCGGGACAGGGCTATCGGAAGCTTTCTTT. Residues: CASSGGTGLSEAFF.